This TCR beta chain was captured in a study of blood T cell repertoires in COVID-19. For the study at large: Whether acute or convalescent, the COVID-19 samples came from the United States, Italy and Spain. Sample material is recorded as cDNA or gDNA derived from T cells, B-cell-depleted T cells, or PBMCs.

Per the original data handling: Using reference gene primer amplification, nucleated cell counts were estimated. Measured with immunoSEQ multiplex PCR; TCRdb has only the in-frame clones, and not every one. That table gives V, J and clone size, and the DNA gave D and trimming. The data contain roughly 200,000 clones, 87% of them singletons. The germline V gene has CDR1 MNHEY and CDR2 SMNVEV (reference sequence). V lost 4 bases, J lost 4 bases, and 10 bases lay in between. The CDR3 is made up of 13 amino acids. The specimen was peripheral blood. This TCR was sampled from a man in his 60s with active or convalescent COVID-19. The rearrangement links TRBV27 to TRBJ2-5; possible D gene TRBD2, 6 bases. CDR3 sequence: CASSSLGGETQYF. In DNA form, the CDR3 reads TGTGCCAGCAGTTCCTTGGGGGGAGAGACCCAGTACTTC.